The rows below give T cell receptor beta chains drawn from one sample of a study of T cell repertoires in cytomegalovirus infection. Each CDR3 protein is one row after TCRdb ran MiXCR on the reads. The data show over 250,000 distinct CDR3 sequences, about a quarter seen once. The source material was PBMCs. The receptors stem from a human donor in good health (CMV status not recorded). Some clones in this sample may be carry-over from other donors' samples. The CDR3 runs from the conserved cysteine through the conserved F or W. Each record gives: CDR3 DNA, CDR3 protein, clone size, D gene, J gene, V gene. D genes are given only for firm matches. Only some rows state a clone size, as once, few, many or a class for expanded clones.

TGCGCCAGCAGCTTCGGAATTTCAACTAATGAAAAACTGTTTTTT	CASSFGISTNEKLFF	.	.	TRBJ1-4	TRBV5-1
TGTGCCAGCAGCTTAGGTCGCCACCGTTCGCCTTACAATGAGCAGTTCTTC	CASSLGRHRSPYNEQFF	many	.	TRBJ2-1	TRBV7-6
TGTGCCAGCAGCTTGCCTCCGTCAGATACGCAGTATTTT	CASSLPPSDTQYF	few	.	TRBJ2-3	TRBV5-4
TGTGCCAGCAGTTACTCGCGAGGGGGAGTCGATCTAGCCCTCGAGCAGTTCTTC	CASSYSRGGVDLALEQFF	few	.	TRBJ2-1	TRBV6-6
TGCGCCAGCAGTGAGTCTTTCGCGGGGGTTCCCTCTAGCACAGATACGCAGTATTTT	CASSESFAGVPSSTDTQYF	.	TRBD2	TRBJ2-3	TRBV10-2
TGTGCCAGCACCCTAGCGGGAGGGAACCAAGAGACCCAGTACTTC	CASTLAGGNQETQYF	many	TRBD2	TRBJ2-5	TRBV7-2
TGTGCCAGCAGCTTATTCTTAGCCACTGAAGCTTTCTTT	CASSLFLATEAFF	many	.	TRBJ1-1	TRBV7-2
TGTGCCAGCAGTTACTCTGAGACTAGCGGGTACAATGAGCAGTTCTTC	CASSYSETSGYNEQFF	.	TRBD2	TRBJ2-1	TRBV6-6
TGCAGCGTCCGACCTTCCTTCTACGAGCAGTACTTC	CSVRPSFYEQYF	few	.	TRBJ2-7	TRBV29-1
TGTGCCAGCAGCTTCTCAGCGGGGGCTGGAGGAAATCAGCCCCAGCATTTT	CASSFSAGAGGNQPQHF	many	.	TRBJ1-5	TRBV7-2
TGTGCCAGCAGCCGGGACAGGGGTAACTATGGCTACACCTTC	CASSRDRGNYGYTF	.	TRBD1	TRBJ1-2	TRBV5-6
TGTGCCAGCAGCCAGAATCCCGGACAGGGGAATGGCTACACCTTC	CASSQNPGQGNGYTF	many	TRBD1	TRBJ1-2	TRBV7-8
TGTGCCAGCAGCTTAGGTGGGAGTCTGGACGAGCAGTACTTC	CASSLGGSLDEQYF	few	.	TRBJ2-7	TRBV11-3
TGTGCCAGCAGCTTAGATCAGGGTGAAGAGTTCTTC	CASSLDQGEEFF	many	.	TRBJ2-1	TRBV7-2
TGTGCCAGCAGTTTCCCGGGATATGGAGAGACCCAGTACTTC	CASSFPGYGETQYF	once	.	TRBJ2-5	TRBV28
TGTGCCAGCAGCCTAGCGGTATACTACGAGCAGTACTTC	CASSLAVYYEQYF	few	.	TRBJ2-7	TRBV14
TGCAGTGCTAGGGGGTCGCGGACGAGCAATGAGCAGTTCTTC	CSARGSRTSNEQFF	.	.	TRBJ2-1	TRBV20-1
TGTGCCAGCAGTTCCTTGGCTAGCGGGAGGGCCGGCGAGCAGTACTTC	CASSSLASGRAGEQYF	once	TRBD2	TRBJ2-7	TRBV27
TGTGCCAGCAGCCCCCAGGGGGCGCGTGTCTCAGAGACCCAGTACTTC	CASSPQGARVSETQYF	.	TRBD1	TRBJ2-5	TRBV5-4
TGTGCCTGGACTTCACAGCTCACTGGGAAACTGTTTTTT	CAWTSQLTGKLFF	.	.	TRBJ1-4	TRBV30
TGTGCCAGCAGTTACGGTCTAGCGGGGTTCACCGGGGAGCTGTTTTTT	CASSYGLAGFTGELFF	many	TRBD2	TRBJ2-2	TRBV6-2/TRBV6-3
TGTGCCAGCCAGCCCCTTGAGCTGTCCTACAATGAGCAGTTCTTC	CASQPLELSYNEQFF	few	.	TRBJ2-1	TRBV28
TGTGCCAGCAGCTCGTACGGGACAGGGGACGAGCAGTACTTC	CASSSYGTGDEQYF	many	TRBD1	TRBJ2-7	TRBV7-8
TGCAGTGCTAGAGTACCGGGACAGGGTCCGAATACGCAGTATTTT	CSARVPGQGPNTQYF	.	TRBD1	TRBJ2-3	TRBV20-1
TGTGCCAGCAGCTTAGGATACACGGGAGGGAACACCGGGGAGCTGTTTTTT	CASSLGYTGGNTGELFF	many	TRBD2	TRBJ2-2	TRBV7-2
TGTGCCACCAGTGATCCCGGGACGTTACAAGAGACCCAGTACTTC	CATSDPGTLQETQYF	.	.	TRBJ2-5	TRBV24-1
TGTGCCAGCAGCGCACAGACAGTCAATCAGCCCCAGCATTTT	CASSAQTVNQPQHF	many	.	TRBJ1-5	TRBV7-2
TGTGCCAGCAGTGAAGTGACAGTCGATCAGCCCCAGCATTTT	CASSEVTVDQPQHF	.	.	TRBJ1-5	TRBV6-1
TGTGCCAGCAGCCATTTCGTCGGGGGTAAATCACCCCTCCACTTT	CASSHFVGGKSPLHF	.	.	TRBJ1-6	TRBV7-2
TGTGCCAGCAGTTTCCGGGGACACACTGAAGCTTTCTTT	CASSFRGHTEAFF	few	.	TRBJ1-1	TRBV28
TGCAGTGCTCCGGGACTTCCACTCACTAGCACAGATACGCAGTATTTT	CSAPGLPLTSTDTQYF	.	.	TRBJ2-3	TRBV20-1
TGTGCCAGTAGTCCCCGGGACAGGTATTTCCAAGAGACCCAGTACTTC	CASSPRDRYFQETQYF	few	TRBD1	TRBJ2-5	TRBV19